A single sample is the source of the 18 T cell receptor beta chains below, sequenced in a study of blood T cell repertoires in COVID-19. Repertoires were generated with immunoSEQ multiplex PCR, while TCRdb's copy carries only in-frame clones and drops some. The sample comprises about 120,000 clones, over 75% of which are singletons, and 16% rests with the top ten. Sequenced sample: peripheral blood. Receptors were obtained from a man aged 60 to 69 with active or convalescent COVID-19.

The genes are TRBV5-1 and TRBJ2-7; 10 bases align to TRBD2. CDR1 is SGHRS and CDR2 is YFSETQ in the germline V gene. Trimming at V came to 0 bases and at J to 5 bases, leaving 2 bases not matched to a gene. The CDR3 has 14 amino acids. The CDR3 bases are TGCGCCAGCAGCTTGGGACTAGCGGGCCACGAGCAGTACTTC. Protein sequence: CASSLGLAGHEQYF.

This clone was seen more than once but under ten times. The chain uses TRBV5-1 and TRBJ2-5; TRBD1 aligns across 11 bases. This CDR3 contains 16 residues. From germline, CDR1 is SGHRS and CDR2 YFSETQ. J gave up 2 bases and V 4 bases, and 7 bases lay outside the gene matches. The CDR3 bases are TGCGCCAGCAGCGCAGGGACAGGGGGGTATCAAGAGACCCAGTACTTC. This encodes CASSAGTGGYQETQYF.

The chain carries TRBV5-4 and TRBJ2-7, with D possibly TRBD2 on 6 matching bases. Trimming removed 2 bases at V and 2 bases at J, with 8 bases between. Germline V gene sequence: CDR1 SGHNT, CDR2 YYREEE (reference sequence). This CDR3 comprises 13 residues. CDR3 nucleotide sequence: TGTGCCAGCAGCTTCGGGGGAGCCTACGAGCAGTACTTC. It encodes CASSFGGAYEQYF.

The CDR3 here is CASSQEMGGYNEQFF. The DNA for the CDR3 is TGCGCCAGCAGCCAAGAAATGGGAGGGTACAATGAGCAGTTCTTC. V usage is TRBV4-3 and J usage is TRBJ2-1, with 7 bases identical to TRBD2. CDR1 is LGHNA, CDR2 YSLEER, per germline. The junction had 3 bases not matched to a gene; V was cut back by 0 bases and J by 4 bases. CDR3 size: 15 residues.

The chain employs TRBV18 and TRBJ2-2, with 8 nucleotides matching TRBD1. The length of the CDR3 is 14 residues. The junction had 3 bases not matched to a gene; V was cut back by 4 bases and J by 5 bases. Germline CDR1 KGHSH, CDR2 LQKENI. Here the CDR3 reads CASSLDRVTGELFF. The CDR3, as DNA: TGTGCCAGCTCACTGGACAGGGTGACCGGGGAGCTGTTTTTT.

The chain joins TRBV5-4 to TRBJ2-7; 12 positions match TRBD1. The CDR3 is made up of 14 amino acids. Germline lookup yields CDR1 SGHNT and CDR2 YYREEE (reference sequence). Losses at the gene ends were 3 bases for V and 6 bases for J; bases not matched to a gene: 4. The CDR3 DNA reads TGTGCCAGCAGCTCCCGGGACAGGGGGCTCGAGCAGTACTTC. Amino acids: CASSSRDRGLEQYF.

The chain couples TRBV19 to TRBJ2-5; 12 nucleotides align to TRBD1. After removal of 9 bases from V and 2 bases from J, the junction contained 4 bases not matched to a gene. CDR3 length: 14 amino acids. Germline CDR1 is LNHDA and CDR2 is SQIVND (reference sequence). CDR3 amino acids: CASRDRGRQETQYF. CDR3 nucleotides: TGTGCCAGCAGGGACAGGGGGCGGCAAGAGACCCAGTACTTC.

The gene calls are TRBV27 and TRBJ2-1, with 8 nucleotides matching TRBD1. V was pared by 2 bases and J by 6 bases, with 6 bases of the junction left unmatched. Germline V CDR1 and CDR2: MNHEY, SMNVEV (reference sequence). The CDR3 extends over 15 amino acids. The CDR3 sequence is CASSLGQGNINEQFF. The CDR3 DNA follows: TGTGCCAGCAGTTTAGGACAGGGCAATATCAATGAGCAGTTCTTC.

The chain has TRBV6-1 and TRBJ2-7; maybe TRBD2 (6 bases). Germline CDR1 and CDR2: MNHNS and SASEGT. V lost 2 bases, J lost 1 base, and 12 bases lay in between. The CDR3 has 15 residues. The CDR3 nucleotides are TGTGCCAGCAGTGAATGGGTGGGGGGATCCTACGAGCAGTACTTC. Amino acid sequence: CASSEWVGGSYEQYF.

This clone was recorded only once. The CDR3: CASSLGSGQGGGYTF. CDR3 in DNA: TGTGCCAGCAGCCTGGGGTCGGGACAGGGAGGCGGCTACACCTTC. The chain couples TRBV7-2 to TRBJ1-2; 9 positions agree with TRBD1. CDR3 length: 15 residues. CDR1 and CDR2 (germline): SGHTA, FQGNSA. J was trimmed by 8 bases and V by 5 bases; bases with no gene match: 12.

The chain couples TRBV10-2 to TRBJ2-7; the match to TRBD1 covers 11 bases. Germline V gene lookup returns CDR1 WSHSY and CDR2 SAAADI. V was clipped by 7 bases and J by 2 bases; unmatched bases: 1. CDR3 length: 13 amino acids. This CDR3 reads CASKGQGAYEQYF. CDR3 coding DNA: TGCGCCAGCAAGGGACAGGGGGCCTACGAGCAGTACTTC.

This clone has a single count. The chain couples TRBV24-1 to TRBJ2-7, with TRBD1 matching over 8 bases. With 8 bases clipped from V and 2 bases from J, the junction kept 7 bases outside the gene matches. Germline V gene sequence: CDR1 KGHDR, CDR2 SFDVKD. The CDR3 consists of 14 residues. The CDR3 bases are TGTGCCACCAAGGGGCCAGGGGGCACCTACGAGCAGTACTTC. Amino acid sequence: CATKGPGGTYEQYF.

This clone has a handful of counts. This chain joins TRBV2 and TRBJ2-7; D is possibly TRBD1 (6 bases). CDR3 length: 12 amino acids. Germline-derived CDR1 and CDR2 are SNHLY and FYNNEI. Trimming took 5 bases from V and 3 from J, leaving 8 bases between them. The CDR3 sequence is CASSWDIYEQYF. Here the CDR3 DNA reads TGTGCCAGCAGTTGGGACATCTACGAGCAGTACTTC.

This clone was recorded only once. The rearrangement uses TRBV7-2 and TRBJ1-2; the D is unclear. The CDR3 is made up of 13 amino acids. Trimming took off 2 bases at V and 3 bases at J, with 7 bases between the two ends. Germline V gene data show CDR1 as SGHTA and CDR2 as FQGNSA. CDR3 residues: CASSLQVDYGYTF. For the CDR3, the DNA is TGTGCCAGCAGCTTACAGGTTGACTATGGCTACACCTTC.

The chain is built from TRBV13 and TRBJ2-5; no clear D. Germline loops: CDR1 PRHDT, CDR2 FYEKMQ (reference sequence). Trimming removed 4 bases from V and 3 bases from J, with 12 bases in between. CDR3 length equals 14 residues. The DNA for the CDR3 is TGTGCCAGCAGCTCGCTAGAGGCAGAAGAGACCCAGTACTTC. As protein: CASSSLEAEETQYF.

The CDR3 coding sequence is TGTGCCAGCAGTGCGGGGGTCAGAGGGGTCACAGATACGCAGTATTTT. Protein: CASSAGVRGVTDTQYF. The chain uses TRBV2 and TRBJ2-3; a weak D match, TRBD2 (6 bases). CDR1 is SNHLY, CDR2 FYNNEI, per germline. The length of the CDR3 is 16 residues. V lost 4 bases and J lost 2, with 16 bases in between.

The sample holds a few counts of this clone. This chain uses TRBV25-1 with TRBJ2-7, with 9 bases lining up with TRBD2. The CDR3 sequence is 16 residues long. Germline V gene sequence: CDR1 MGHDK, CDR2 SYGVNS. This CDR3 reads CAASPTSGLFSYEQYF. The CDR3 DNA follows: TGTGCAGCTAGCCCAACTAGCGGGTTATTCTCCTACGAGCAGTACTTC.

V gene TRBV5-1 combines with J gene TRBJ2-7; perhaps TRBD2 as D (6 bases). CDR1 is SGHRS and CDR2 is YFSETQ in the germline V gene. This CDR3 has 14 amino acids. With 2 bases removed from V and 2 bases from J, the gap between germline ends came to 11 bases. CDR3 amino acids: CASSLTSRTYEQYF. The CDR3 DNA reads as TGCGCCAGCAGCTTAACTAGCCGGACCTACGAGCAGTACTTC. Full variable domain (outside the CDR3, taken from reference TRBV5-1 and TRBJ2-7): KAGVTQTPRYLIKTRGQQVTLSCSPISGHRSVSWYQQTPGQGLQFLFEYFSETQRNKGNFPGRFSGRQFSNSRSEMNVSTLELGDSALYLCASSLTSRTYEQYFGPGTRLTVT.